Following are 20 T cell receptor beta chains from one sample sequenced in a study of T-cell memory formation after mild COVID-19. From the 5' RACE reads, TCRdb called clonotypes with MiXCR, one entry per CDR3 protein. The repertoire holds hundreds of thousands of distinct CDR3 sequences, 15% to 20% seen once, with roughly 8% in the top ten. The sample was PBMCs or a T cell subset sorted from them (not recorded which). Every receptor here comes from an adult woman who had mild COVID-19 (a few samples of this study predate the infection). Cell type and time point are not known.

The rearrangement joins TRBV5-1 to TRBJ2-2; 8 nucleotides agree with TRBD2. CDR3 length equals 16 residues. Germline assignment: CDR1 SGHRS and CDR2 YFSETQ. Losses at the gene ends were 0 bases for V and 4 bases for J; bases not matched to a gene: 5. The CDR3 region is CASSLEASGGTGELFF. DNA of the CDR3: TGCGCCAGCAGCTTGGAAGCCAGCGGGGGCACCGGGGAGCTGTTTTTT.

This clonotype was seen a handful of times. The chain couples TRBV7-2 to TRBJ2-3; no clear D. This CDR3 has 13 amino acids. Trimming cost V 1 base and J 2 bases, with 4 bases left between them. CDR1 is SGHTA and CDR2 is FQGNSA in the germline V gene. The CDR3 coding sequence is TGTGCCAGCAGCTTAGACAACACAGATACGCAGTATTTT. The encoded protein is CASSLDNTDTQYF.

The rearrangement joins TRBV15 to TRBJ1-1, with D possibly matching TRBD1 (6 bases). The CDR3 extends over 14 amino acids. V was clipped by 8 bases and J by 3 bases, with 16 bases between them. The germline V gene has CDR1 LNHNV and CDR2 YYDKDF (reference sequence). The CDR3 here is CATQGLGYYTEAFF. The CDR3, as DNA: TGTGCCACCCAGGGGCTGGGCTATTACACTGAAGCTTTCTTT.

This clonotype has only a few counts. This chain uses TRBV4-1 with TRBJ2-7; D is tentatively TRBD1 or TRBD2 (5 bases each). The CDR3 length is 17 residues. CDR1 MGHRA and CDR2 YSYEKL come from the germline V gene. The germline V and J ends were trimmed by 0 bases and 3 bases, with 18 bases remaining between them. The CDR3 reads CASSQEGAGLGLYEQYF. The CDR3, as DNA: TGCGCCAGCAGCCAAGAAGGTGCAGGGCTAGGACTCTACGAGCAGTACTTC.

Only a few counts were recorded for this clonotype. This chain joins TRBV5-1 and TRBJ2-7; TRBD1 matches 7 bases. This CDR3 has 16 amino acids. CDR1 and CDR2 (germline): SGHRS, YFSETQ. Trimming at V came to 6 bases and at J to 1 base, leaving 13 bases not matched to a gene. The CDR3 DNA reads TGCGCCAGCAACTTTAGTTGGACAGGATGTTCCTACGAGCAGTACTTC. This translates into CASNFSWTGCSYEQYF.

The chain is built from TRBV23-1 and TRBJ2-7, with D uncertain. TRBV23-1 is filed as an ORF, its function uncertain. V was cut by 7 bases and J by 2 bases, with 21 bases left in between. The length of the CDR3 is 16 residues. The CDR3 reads CASTISQVPIAYEQYF. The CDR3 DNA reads TGCGCCAGCACCATTTCCCAGGTTCCTATTGCCTACGAGCAGTACTTC.

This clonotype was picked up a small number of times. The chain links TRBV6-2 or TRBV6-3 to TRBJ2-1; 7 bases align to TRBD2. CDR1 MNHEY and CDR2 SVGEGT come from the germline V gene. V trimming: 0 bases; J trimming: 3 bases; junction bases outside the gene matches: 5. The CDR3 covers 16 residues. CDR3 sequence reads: CASSYSGGGIYNEQFF. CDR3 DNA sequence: TGTGCCAGCAGTTACTCTGGGGGGGGTATCTACAATGAGCAGTTCTTC.

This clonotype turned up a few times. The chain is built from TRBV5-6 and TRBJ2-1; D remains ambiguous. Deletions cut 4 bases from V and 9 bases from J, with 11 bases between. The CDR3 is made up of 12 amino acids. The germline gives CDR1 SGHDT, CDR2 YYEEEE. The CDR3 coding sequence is TGTGCCAGCAGCCTGGATTGGGGTGAGCAGTTCTTC. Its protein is CASSLDWGEQFF.

The CDR3 DNA follows: TGTGCCAGCAGCACAAGACAAGCGAACACCGGGGAGCTGTTTTTT. It yields the protein CASSTRQANTGELFF. This rearrangement joins TRBV7-2 to TRBJ2-2; D is undetermined. This CDR3 has 15 amino acids. Trimming cost V 5 bases and J 0 bases, with 10 bases left between them. The V gene's germline CDR1 is SGHTA and CDR2 FQGNSA.

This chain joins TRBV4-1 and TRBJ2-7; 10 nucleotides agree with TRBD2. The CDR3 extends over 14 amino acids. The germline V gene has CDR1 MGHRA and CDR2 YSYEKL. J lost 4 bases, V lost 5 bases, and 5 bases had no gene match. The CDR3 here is CASSEGLALYEQYF. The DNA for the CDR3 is TGCGCCAGCAGCGAGGGACTAGCGTTGTACGAGCAGTACTTC.

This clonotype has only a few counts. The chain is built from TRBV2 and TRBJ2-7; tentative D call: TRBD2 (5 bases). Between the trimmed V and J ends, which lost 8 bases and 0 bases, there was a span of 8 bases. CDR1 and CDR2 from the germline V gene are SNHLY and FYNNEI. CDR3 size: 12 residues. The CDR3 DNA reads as TGTGCCAGCGAAGGGAGCTCCTACGAGCAGTACTTC. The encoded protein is CASEGSSYEQYF.

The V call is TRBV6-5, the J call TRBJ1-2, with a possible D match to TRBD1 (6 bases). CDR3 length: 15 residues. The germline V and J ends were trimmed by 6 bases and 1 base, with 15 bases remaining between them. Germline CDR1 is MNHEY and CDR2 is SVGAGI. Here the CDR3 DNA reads TGTGCCAGCAGATCAGGGGCACAGGGTAACTATGGCTACACCTTC. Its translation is CASRSGAQGNYGYTF.

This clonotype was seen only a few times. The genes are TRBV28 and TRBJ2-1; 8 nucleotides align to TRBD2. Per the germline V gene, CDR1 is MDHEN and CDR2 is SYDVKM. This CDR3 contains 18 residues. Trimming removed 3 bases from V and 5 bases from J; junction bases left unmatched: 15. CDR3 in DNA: TGTGCCAGCAGTTTCTGGGGGGGACTAGGGAGTCTTGACAATGAGCAGTTCTTC. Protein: CASSFWGGLGSLDNEQFF.

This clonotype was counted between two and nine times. CDR3 protein: CASSSRERVYNEQFF. The CDR3 bases are TGTGCCAGCAGCTCTCGGGAGAGGGTCTACAATGAGCAGTTCTTC. This sequence joins TRBV14 and TRBJ2-1; weak D call: TRBD2 (6 bases). V was trimmed by 5 bases and J by 3 bases, leaving 14 bases between them. This CDR3 is built from 15 residues. Germline V gene lookup returns CDR1 SGHDN and CDR2 FVKESK.

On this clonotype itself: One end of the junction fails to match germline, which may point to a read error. CDR3 in DNA: TGCAGCGTGGGACAGAGCTCCTACAATGAGAAGTTCTTC. Amino acid sequence: CSVGQSSYNEKFF. This sequence joins TRBV29-1 and TRBJ2-1; TRBD1 aligns across 7 bases. The CDR3 contains 13 residues. Germline CDR1 reads SQVTM; CDR2 reads ANQGSEA.

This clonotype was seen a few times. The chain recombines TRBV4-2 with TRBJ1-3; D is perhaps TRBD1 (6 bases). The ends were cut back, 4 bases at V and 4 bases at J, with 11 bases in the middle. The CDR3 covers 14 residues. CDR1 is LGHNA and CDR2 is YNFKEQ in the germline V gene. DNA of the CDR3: TGTGCCAGCAGCCGGGGGCAGCTCGGAAACACCATATATTTT. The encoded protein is CASSRGQLGNTIYF.

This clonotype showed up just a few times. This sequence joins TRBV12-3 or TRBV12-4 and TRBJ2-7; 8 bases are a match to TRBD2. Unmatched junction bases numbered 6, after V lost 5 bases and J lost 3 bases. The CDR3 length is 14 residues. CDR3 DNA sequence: TGTGCCAGCAGTCTAAGCGGGGGTGTCTACGAGCAGTACTTC. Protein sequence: CASSLSGGVYEQYF.

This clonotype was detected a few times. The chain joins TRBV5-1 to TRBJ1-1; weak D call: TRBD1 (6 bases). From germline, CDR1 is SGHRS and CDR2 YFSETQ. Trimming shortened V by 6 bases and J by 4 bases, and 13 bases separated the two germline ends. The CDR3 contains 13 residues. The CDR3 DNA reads TGCGCCAGCACCCAGACAGGATTCACTGAAGCTTTCTTT. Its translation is CASTQTGFTEAFF.

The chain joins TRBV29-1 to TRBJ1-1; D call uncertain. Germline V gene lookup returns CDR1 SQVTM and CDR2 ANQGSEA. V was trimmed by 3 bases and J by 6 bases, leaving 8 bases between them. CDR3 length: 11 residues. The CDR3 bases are TGCAGCGTTGACTTGGCGGCTGAAGCTTTCTTT. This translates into CSVDLAAEAFF.

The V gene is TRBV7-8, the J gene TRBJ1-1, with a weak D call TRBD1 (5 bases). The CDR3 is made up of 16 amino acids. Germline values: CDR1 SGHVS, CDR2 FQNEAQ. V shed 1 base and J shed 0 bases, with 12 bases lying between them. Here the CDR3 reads CASSLVPGPMNTEAFF. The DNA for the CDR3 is TGTGCCAGCAGCTTAGTCCCGGGACCGATGAACACTGAAGCTTTCTTT. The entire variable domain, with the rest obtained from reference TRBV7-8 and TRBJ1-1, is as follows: GAGVSQSPRYKVAKRGQDVALRCDPISGHVSLFWYQQALGQGPEFLTYFQNEAQLDKSGLPSDRFFAERPEGSVSTLKIQRTQQEDSAVYLCASSLVPGPMNTEAFFGQGTRLTVV.